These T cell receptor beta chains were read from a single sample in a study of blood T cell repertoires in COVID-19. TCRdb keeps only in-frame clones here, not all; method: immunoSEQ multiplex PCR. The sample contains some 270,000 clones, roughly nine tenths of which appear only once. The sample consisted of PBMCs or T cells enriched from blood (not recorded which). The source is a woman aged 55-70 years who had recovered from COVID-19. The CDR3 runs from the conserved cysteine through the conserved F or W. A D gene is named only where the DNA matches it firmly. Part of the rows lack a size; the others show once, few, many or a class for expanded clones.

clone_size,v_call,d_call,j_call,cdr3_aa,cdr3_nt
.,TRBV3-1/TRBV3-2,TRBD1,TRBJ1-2,CASSQSTGGAYGYTF,TGTGCCAGCAGCCAATCTACAGGGGGGGCCTATGGCTACACCTTC
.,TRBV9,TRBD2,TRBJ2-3,CASSEREGRADTQYF,TGTGCCAGCAGCGAGCGGGAGGGCCGCGCAGATACGCAGTATTTT
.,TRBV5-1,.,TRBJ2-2,CASSTTVANTGELFF,TGCGCCAGCAGCACGACAGTAGCGAACACCGGGGAGCTGTTTTTT
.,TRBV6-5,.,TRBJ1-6,CASSKSVSGSPLHF,TGTGCCAGCAGTAAATCGGTGTCAGGGTCACCCCTCCACTTT
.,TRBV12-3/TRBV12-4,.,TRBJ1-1,CASTRVVTEAFF,TGTGCCAGCACCCGGGTGGTTACTGAAGCTTTCTTT
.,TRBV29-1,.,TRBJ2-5,CSVEAGGETQYF,TGCAGCGTTGAGGCAGGAGGAGAGACCCAGTACTTC
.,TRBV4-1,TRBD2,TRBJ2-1,CASSQRTSGSVHEQFF,TGCGCCAGCAGCCAAAGAACTAGCGGGAGCGTCCATGAGCAGTTCTTC
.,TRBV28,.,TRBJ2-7,CASSPTVTYEQYF,TGTGCCAGCAGTCCGACAGTAACCTACGAGCAGTACTTC
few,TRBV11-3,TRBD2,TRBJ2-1,CASSLGGGNSYNEQFF,TGTGCCAGCAGCTTAGGGGGGGGAAATTCCTACAATGAGCAGTTCTTC
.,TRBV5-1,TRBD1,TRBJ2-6,CASSFEGAGANVLTF,TGCGCCAGCAGCTTCGAGGGGGCCGGGGCCAACGTCCTGACTTTC
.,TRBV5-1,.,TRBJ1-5,CASSLVSGRDQPQHF,TGCGCCAGCAGCTTGGTGTCAGGGAGGGATCAGCCCCAGCATTTT
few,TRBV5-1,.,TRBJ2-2,CASSLGSSRSGELFF,TGCGCCAGCAGCTTGGGGTCTTCGAGGTCCGGGGAGCTGTTTTTT
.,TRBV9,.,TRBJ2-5,CASSVAPGTLETQYF,TGTGCCAGCAGCGTAGCGCCCGGGACACTAGAGACCCAGTACTTC
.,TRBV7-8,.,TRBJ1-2,CASSSAPGANYGYTF,TGTGCCAGCAGCTCGGCCCCGGGGGCTAACTATGGCTACACCTTC
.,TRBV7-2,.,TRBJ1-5,CASNLGAGNQPQHF,TGTGCCAGCAACCTGGGGGCCGGCAATCAGCCCCAGCATTTT
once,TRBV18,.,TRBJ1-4,CASSPQTGANEKLFF,TGTGCCAGCTCACCTCAGACGGGGGCTAATGAAAAACTGTTTTTT
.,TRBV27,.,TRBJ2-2,CASSFRVAGELFF,TGTGCCAGCAGTTTCAGGGTGGCCGGGGAGCTGTTTTTT
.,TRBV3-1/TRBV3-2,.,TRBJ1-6,CASSRGITSPLHF,TGTGCCAGCAGCAGGGGGATCACTTCACCCCTCCACTTT
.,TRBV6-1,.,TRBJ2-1,CASSERGNNEQFF,TGTGCCAGCAGTGAACGCGGAAACAATGAGCAGTTCTTC
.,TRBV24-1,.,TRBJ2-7,CATSLTGTYEQYF,TGTGCCACCAGCCTAACAGGGACCTACGAGCAGTACTTC
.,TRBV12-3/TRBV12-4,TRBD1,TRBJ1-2,CASSLGQGYGYTF,TGTGCCAGCAGCCTCGGACAGGGCTATGGCTACACCTTC
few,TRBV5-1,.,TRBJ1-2,CASSLYSYMGYTF,TGCGCCAGCAGCTTGTACAGCTATATGGGCTACACCTTC
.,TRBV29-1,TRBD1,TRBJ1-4,CSAHGTGGEKLFF,TGCAGCGCCCACGGGACAGGGGGAGAAAAACTGTTTTTT
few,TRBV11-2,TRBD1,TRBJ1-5,CASSLGTGAVQPQHF,TGTGCCAGCAGCTTAGGAACAGGGGCAGTTCAGCCCCAGCATTTT
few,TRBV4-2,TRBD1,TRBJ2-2,CASSLRQGVGKAGELFF,TGTGCCAGCAGCCTCCGACAGGGTGTGGGAAAAGCCGGGGAGCTGTTTTTT
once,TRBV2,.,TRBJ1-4,CASSEAEDEKLFF,TGTGCCAGCAGTGAGGCAGAGGATGAAAAACTGTTTTTT
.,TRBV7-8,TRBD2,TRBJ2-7,CASSSNLQLAGGYEQYF,TGTGCCAGCAGCTCGAACCTACAACTAGCGGGGGGCTACGAGCAGTACTTC
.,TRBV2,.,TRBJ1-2,CASSEGGTRIYGYTF,TGTGCCAGCAGTGAAGGGGGGACACGAATTTATGGCTACACCTTC
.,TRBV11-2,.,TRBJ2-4,CASSAPRERNIQYF,TGTGCCAGCAGCGCACCTCGGGAGAGGAACATTCAGTACTTC
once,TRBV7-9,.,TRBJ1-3,CASTTGGRDTIYF,TGTGCCAGCACAACGGGGGGTAGGGACACCATATATTTT
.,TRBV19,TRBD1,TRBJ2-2,CASSKRTGGFSGELFF,TGTGCCAGTAGTAAGCGGACAGGGGGTTTCTCCGGGGAGCTGTTTTTT
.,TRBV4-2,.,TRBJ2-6,CASSQQGPSGANVLTF,TGTGCCAGCAGCCAACAGGGTCCTTCTGGGGCCAACGTCCTGACTTTC
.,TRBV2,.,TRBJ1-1,CASSEFGTAPEAFF,TGTGCCAGCAGTGAATTTGGAACAGCCCCTGAAGCTTTCTTT
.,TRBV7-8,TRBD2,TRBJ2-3,CASSPGRAGGSQYF,TGTGCCAGCAGCCCAGGGCGTGCGGGGGGTTCGCAGTATTTT
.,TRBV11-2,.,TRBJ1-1,CASTLRLGGTEAFF,TGTGCCAGCACCCTGAGACTGGGAGGCACTGAAGCTTTCTTT
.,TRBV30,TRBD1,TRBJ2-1,CAWTPGTGYDEQFF,TGTGCCTGGACCCCCGGGACAGGGTACGATGAGCAGTTCTTC
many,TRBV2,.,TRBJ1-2,CASRGTFTLRYTF,TGTGCCAGCAGGGGGACATTCACATTGCGCTACACCTTC
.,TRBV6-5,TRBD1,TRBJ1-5,CASCTGQGDQPQHF,TGTGCCAGCTGTACGGGACAGGGGGATCAGCCCCAGCATTTT
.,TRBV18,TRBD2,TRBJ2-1,CASSPPGLSGEQFF,TGTGCCAGCTCACCCCCGGGACTTAGCGGGGAGCAGTTCTTC
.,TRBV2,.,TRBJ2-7,CASLADEYRGGYEQYF,TGTGCCAGCTTAGCTGACGAATACAGGGGGGGCTACGAGCAGTACTTC
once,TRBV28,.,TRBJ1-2,CASSIVGGPYGYTF,TGTGCCAGCAGTATCGTTGGGGGCCCCTATGGCTACACCTTC
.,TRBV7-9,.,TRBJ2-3,CASTIGTLTDTQYF,TGTGCCAGCACCATCGGGACTCTCACAGATACGCAGTATTTT
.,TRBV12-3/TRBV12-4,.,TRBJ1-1,CASLLVRGTEAFF,TGTGCCAGCTTACTGGTCAGGGGCACTGAAGCTTTCTTT
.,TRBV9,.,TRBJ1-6,CASSVNWNSPLHF,TGTGCCAGCAGCGTGAACTGGAATTCACCCCTCCACTTT
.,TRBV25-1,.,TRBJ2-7,CASGQETGYEQYF,TGTGCCAGCGGCCAAGAAACAGGCTACGAGCAGTACTTC